A selection of T cell receptor beta chains follows, all from one sample in a study of blood T cell repertoires in COVID-19. The method was immunoSEQ multiplex PCR; TCRdb's version includes in-frame clones alone and lacks a portion of them. The profile shows around 250,000 clones, about 82% of them singletons. The sample comprised peripheral blood. All receptors come from a man aged 45-65 years with active or convalescent COVID-19. Each CDR3 is given with its conserved first and last residue. Fields, in order: clone size, J gene, V gene, D gene, CDR3 DNA, CDR3 protein. A D gene is named only where the DNA matches it firmly. For some rows the clone size is stated as once, few or many, or as a class when expanded; others skip it.

- TRBJ1-6 TRBV7-9 TRBD1 TGTGCCAGCAGCCCCCTGACAGGGAACAATTCACCCCTCCACTTT CASSPLTGNNSPLHF
- TRBJ2-4 TRBV7-2 TRBD1 TGTGCCAGCAGCCCCGACAGGGGTCAAGACATTCAGTACTTC CASSPDRGQDIQYF
- TRBJ1-3 TRBV6-1 - TGTGCCAGCAGTGAAGCGCATGGGGGGAGCTCCGGAAACACCATATATTTT CASSEAHGGSSGNTIYF
- TRBJ2-3 TRBV5-1 - TGCGCCAGCAGCTTGGTTGGGGCCTGGAGTACGCAGTATTTT CASSLVGAWSTQYF
- TRBJ2-5 TRBV2 TRBD1 TGTGCCAGCAGTGAAAATCGGGGACAGGGAGGGGGAAACTTC CASSENRGQGGGNF
- TRBJ2-2 TRBV6-5 - TGTGCCAGCAGTCCGGGGAGTAATGCCGGGGAGCTGTTTTTT CASSPGSNAGELFF
few TRBJ2-1 TRBV5-4 - TGTGCCAGCAGCTTGTATAGCTACAATGAGCAGTTCTTC CASSLYSYNEQFF
- TRBJ1-6 TRBV7-9 TRBD1 TGTGCCAGCAGCTTCGGACAGGGATTTTCACCCCTCCACTTT CASSFGQGFSPLHF
- TRBJ2-7 TRBV28 - TGTGCCAGCAGTCCTGGCGGGGCAGGACTATACGAGCAGTACTTC CASSPGGAGLYEQYF
- TRBJ2-3 TRBV11-1 - TGTGCCAGCAGTTACGATCGGACTGGAGGTGCGGATACGCAGTATTTT CASSYDRTGGADTQYF
- TRBJ2-1 TRBV6-2/TRBV6-3 - TGTGCCAGCAGTTACCGGAATGAGCAGTTCTTC CASSYRNEQFF
- TRBJ2-1 TRBV2 TRBD2 TGTGCCAGCAGCGGGACTAGCGCTTACAATGAGCAGTTCTTC CASSGTSAYNEQFF
- TRBJ2-3 TRBV5-1 TRBD2 TGCGCCAGCAGCTTCACTAGCGGGTTTAGCACAGATACGCAGTATTTT CASSFTSGFSTDTQYF
- TRBJ2-5 TRBV6-5 TRBD1 TGTGCCAGCAGTAAAAGACAGGGTCAAGAGACCCAGTACTTC CASSKRQGQETQYF
- TRBJ1-4 TRBV19 TRBD1 TGTGCCAGTAGTAAACGACAGGGGATTTTTGAAAAACTGTTTTTT CASSKRQGIFEKLFF
- TRBJ2-5 TRBV7-2 - TGTGCCAGCAGCCGTAACAGGGCCGGGGAGACCCAGTACTTC CASSRNRAGETQYF
few TRBJ1-2 TRBV5-1 TRBD1 TGCGCCAGCAGCCCGTCCTCTGGGACAGGGTGGAATGGCTACACCTTC CASSPSSGTGWNGYTF
- TRBJ1-1 TRBV5-1 TRBD1 TGCGCCAGCAGCATGGGACAGGGGTCCACTGAAGCTTTCTTT CASSMGQGSTEAFF
- TRBJ1-5 TRBV19 - TGTGCCAGTAGTTCAGGCCCCGGCAATCAGCCCCAGCATTTT CASSSGPGNQPQHF
- TRBJ2-1 TRBV11-2 - TGTGCCAGCAGCCCCCGGGGGGCCTCCTACAATGAGCAGTTCTTC CASSPRGASYNEQFF
- TRBJ2-1 TRBV5-4 TRBD1 TGTGCCAGCAACACCCGGGACAGCCTAGGCTATGAGCAGTTCTTC CASNTRDSLGYEQFF
- TRBJ1-1 TRBV28 - TGTGCCAGCACCGAGGGCACTGAAGCTTTCTTT CASTEGTEAFF
once TRBJ2-5 TRBV4-1 TRBD2 TGCGCCAGCAGCCAAGACATAGGGCCCCTAGCGGAAGAGACCCAGTACTTC CASSQDIGPLAEETQYF
- TRBJ1-4 TRBV15 TRBD1 TGTGCCACCAGCAGGACAGGGGGGACAACTAATGAAAAACTGTTTTTT CATSRTGGTTNEKLFF
few TRBJ1-2 TRBV6-5 - TGTGCCAGCGGGGAGAATAGCGGGGTTGGCTACACCTTC CASGENSGVGYTF
once TRBJ2-3 TRBV18 TRBD2 TGTGCCAGCTCACCGGGACTAGCGGGCACAGATACGCAGTATTTT CASSPGLAGTDTQYF
- TRBJ2-1 TRBV9 - TGTGCCAGCAGCGTAGGGGAGGTAGCGTACAATGAGCAGTTCTTC CASSVGEVAYNEQFF
- TRBJ2-3 TRBV27 TRBD1 TGTGCCAGCAGTCGACAGGGGTCGTTGGGCACAGATACGCAGTATTTT CASSRQGSLGTDTQYF
- TRBJ1-1 TRBV29-1 - TGCAGCGTTGGAGTGAACACTGAAGCTTTCTTT CSVGVNTEAFF
- TRBJ1-6 TRBV6-1 - TGTGCCAGCAGTGAAAGGTTGGGAGGTAATTCACCCCTCCACTTT CASSERLGGNSPLHF
- TRBJ1-1 TRBV7-2 - TGTGCCAGCAGCCCAGAAGGGGACATGGGTCACACTGAAGCTTTCTTT CASSPEGDMGHTEAFF
few TRBJ2-2 TRBV3-1/TRBV3-2 TRBD2 TGTGCCAGCAGGCCTAGCGGGCCGAACACCGGGGAGCTGTTTTTT CASRPSGPNTGELFF
few TRBJ1-1 TRBV19 - TGTGCCAGTAGTCCCCCCACTGGTGAAGCTTTCTTT CASSPPTGEAFF
- TRBJ2-7 TRBV28 - TGTGCCAGCAGTCCCGTCAGCGCTGCCTACGAGCAGTACTTC CASSPVSAAYEQYF
once TRBJ2-3 TRBV11-3 - TGTGCCAGCAGCTCGGGACTCACCACAGATACGCAGTATTTT CASSSGLTTDTQYF
- TRBJ2-1 TRBV6-2/TRBV6-3 TRBD2 TGTGCCAGCAGCCGACTAGCGGGAGGATACAATGAGCAGTTCTTC CASSRLAGGYNEQFF
- TRBJ2-7 TRBV6-6 TRBD1 TGTGCCAGCAGTAGGCCGGGACAGGGCACCTACGAGCAGTACTTC CASSRPGQGTYEQYF
- TRBJ2-1 TRBV2 TRBD2 TGTGCCAGCAGTGAGCCGCGGGGACCCGGGGGCAGAGGGGCGGGAGGCTCCTACAATGAGCAGTTCTTC CASSEPRGPGGRGAGGSYNEQFF
- TRBJ2-7 TRBV29-1 TRBD2 TGCAGCGTTGGTCTCGGGGGGGCGGGAGAGCAGTACTTC CSVGLGGAGEQYF
- TRBJ1-2 TRBV5-4 - TGTGCCAGCAGCCCGGGCGGGGGCACCCCGGGTGGCTACACCTTC CASSPGGGTPGGYTF
- TRBJ1-5 TRBV4-1 TRBD1 TGCGCCAGCAGCCAAGCCGGGACAGGGGGATGGGAGCCCCAGCATTTT CASSQAGTGGWEPQHF
- TRBJ1-4 TRBV25-1 TRBD1 TGTGCCAGCAGTGGAGGGACAGGGCCCCTCCGGTTGTTTTTT CASSGGTGPLRLFF
- TRBJ1-1 TRBV27 - TGTGCCAGCAGTTTTAGGGGAGGGTCGGCTGAAGCTTTCTTT CASSFRGGSAEAFF
- TRBJ1-1 TRBV30 TRBD1 TGTGCCTGGAGATCAGGGGGCGCGTCCACTGAAGCTTTCTTT CAWRSGGASTEAFF
- TRBJ1-2 TRBV18 - TGTGCCAGCTCACCAAAGGCAGGGTATGGCTACACCTTC CASSPKAGYGYTF
- TRBJ2-7 TRBV7-9 TRBD2 TGTGCCAGCAGCTTTAGCGGGAGGGCCGACGAGCAGTACTTC CASSFSGRADEQYF
- TRBJ1-1 TRBV30 - TGTGCCTGGTGTGGAGGGGGGGTCACTGAAGCTTTCTTT CAWCGGGVTEAFF
- TRBJ2-7 TRBV2 TRBD2 TGTGCCAGCAGTGGAGTAGCGGGAGCTGTCGAGCAGTACTTC CASSGVAGAVEQYF
- TRBJ1-6 TRBV30 - TGTGCCGGGGCCTTCGGGGGGGGTCCCCATAATTCACCCCTCCACTTT CAGAFGGGPHNSPLHF
- TRBJ1-6 TRBV7-2 - TGTGCCAGCAGTGGTTGGGCCACCCTCTCCTATAATTCACCCCTCCACTTT CASSGWATLSYNSPLHF